This T cell receptor (beta chain) was documented in a study of T cells in localized non-small cell lung cancer. Study-wide results and caveats: It remains possible that heterogeneity exists, since only one tumor region was sequenced. Appearance in adjacent lung was seen for a median 57 of the top 100 tumor clones. Maximal T cell clonality occurred in uninvolved adjacent lung, with tumor ranking below it. In the blood, greater T cell density corresponded to longer overall survival.

The CDR3 consists of 12 residues. To note about this clone: Its antigen is unknown.

Sequencing used immunoSEQ multiplex PCR; TCRdb keeps in-frame clones, though not all of them. This repertoire shows about 14,000 clones, approximately 84% found once; its top ten account for around 4%. The source material was peripheral blood, sampled before any cancer treatment. This TCR was recovered from a female donor of 60 years or more with stage I squamous cell lung carcinoma. The chain has TRBV21-1 and TRBJ1-1; TRBD1, the D gene given by the table, was not confirmed from the DNA. TRBV21-1 is annotated as a pseudogene. CDR3 DNA: TGTGCCAGCGAACCAGGGGGCACTGAAGCTTTCTTT. Its protein is CASEPGGTEAFF.